This T cell receptor (beta chain) comes out of a study of shared clonotypes between healthy human individuals. Study-wide findings and caveats: Clonotypes not shared had lower generation probabilities than those common to all four donors.

To note about this clone: Its target is not known.

Replicate PCRs run on sorted subsets employed 150 to 250 ng DNA, 25,000 to 35,000 T cell genomes. Study processing details: Quality scores were absent from the junction-only immunoSEQ sequences, so filtering differed. Only in-frame clones appear in the TCRdb table, and some are missing; sequencing was by immunoSEQ multiplex PCR. V, J and clone size were drawn from that table, and D and trimming were deduced from the DNA. The sample holds 1.4 million to 1.5 million clones, 96% seen once. CDR1 and CDR2 from the germline V gene are WNHNN and SYGVQD (reference sequence). The CDR3 spans 16 residues. Trimming took 3 bases from V and 4 from J; bases not matched to a gene: 10.

This rearrangement joins TRBV10-1 to TRBJ2-3; TRBD2 matches at 7 bases. The material sequenced was naive CD4+ T cells sorted from blood. The sample's subset: CD45RA+ positively selected. This TCR came from a man aged 25-45 years in good health. CDR3 in amino acids: CASSDRGEGPADTQYF. The CDR3 DNA reads as TGCGCCAGCAGTGACCGGGGGGAGGGCCCCGCAGATACGCAGTATTTT.